Presented here are 5 T cell receptor beta chains from one specimen sequenced in a study of T-cell memory formation after mild COVID-19. MiXCR was run by TCRdb on the 5' RACE reads, yielding one entry per CDR3 protein. The sample yields 300,000 to 350,000 distinct CDR3 sequences, roughly 15% seen once. The material sequenced was PBMCs or a T cell subset sorted from them (not recorded which). The origin of the receptors is a young man who had mild COVID-19 (a few samples of this study predate the infection). Cell type and time point are not known.

CDR3 residues: CASSISGVRELFF. The CDR3 DNA reads as TGTGCCAGCAGTATAAGCGGGGTTAGGGAGCTGTTTTTT. The genes are TRBV6-5 and TRBJ2-2, with 7 bases matching TRBD2. The trim removed 5 bases at V and 9 bases at J, leaving 6 bases unmatched. This CDR3 contains 13 residues. Germline assignment: CDR1 MNHEY and CDR2 SVGAGI.

At least ten counts were recorded for this clonotype. The rearrangement links TRBV7-2 to TRBJ2-4; 7 bases are shared with TRBD1. In germline, CDR1 is SGHTA, CDR2 FQGNSA. This CDR3 spans 19 amino acids. V trimming: 1 base; J trimming: 1 base; junction bases outside the gene matches: 13. The CDR3 DNA sequence: TGTGCCAGCAGCTTAGGAGGCAGGGGGACCATGTTGGCCAAAAACATTCAGTACTTC. Residues: CASSLGGRGTMLAKNIQYF.

This clonotype was found many times. This chain connects TRBV28 to TRBJ2-7; 9 bases are a match to TRBD1. With V trimmed by 4 bases and J by 4 bases, 8 bases remained unmatched. Germline V gene sequence: CDR1 MDHEN, CDR2 SYDVKM. The CDR3 has 15 residues. For the CDR3, the DNA is TGTGCCAGCAGTTCAGGACAGGGGCCCCTATACGAGCAGTACGTC. As protein: CASSSGQGPLYEQYV.

The chain carries TRBV11-2 and TRBJ2-7; D might be TRBD2 (5 bases). The V and J ends lost 3 bases and 2 bases respectively, with 11 bases between them. Germline V gives CDR1 SGHAT, CDR2 FQNNGV. The CDR3 is made up of 14 amino acids. The DNA for the CDR3 is TGTGCCAGCAGCTTTCCGGGAACACCCTACGAGCAGTACTTC. Amino acids: CASSFPGTPYEQYF.

The V gene is TRBV7-6, the J gene TRBJ1-4; D remains unclear. The CDR3 extends over 14 amino acids. V dropped 4 bases and J dropped 6 bases, with 12 bases sitting between them. The germline CDR1 and CDR2 sequences are SGHVS and FNYEAQ. CDR3 sequence: CASSSTAWDEKLFF. CDR3 coding DNA: TGTGCCAGCAGCTCGACGGCCTGGGATGAAAAACTGTTTTTT.